Below, 24 T cell receptor beta chains from the same sample are listed, as sequenced in a study of neurological immune-mediated disorders. TCRdb recomputed calls from the 5' RACE reads with MiXCR, one row per CDR3 protein. The sample includes about 39,000 distinct CDR3 sequences, approximately 7% of them seen just once. Sequenced: CD4+ T cells from blood. The receptors were sampled from a man aged 50 to 59 in good health.

In this sample, this clonotype turned up many times. The chain is built from TRBV20-1 and TRBJ2-7; the match to TRBD2 covers 7 bases. Germline V gene data show CDR1 as DFQATT and CDR2 as SNEGSKA (reference sequence). The junction had 10 bases not matched to a gene; V was cut back by 2 bases and J by 3 bases. The CDR3 totals 15 residues. CDR3 sequence (DNA): TGCAGTGCTAGAAAGTTTGCGGGAGCGCTCTACGAGCAGTACTTC. It codes for CSARKFAGALYEQYF.

At least ten counts were recorded for this clonotype. The V gene is TRBV20-1, the J gene TRBJ2-1; D is unresolved. Trimming removed 0 bases from V and 9 bases from J, with 6 bases in between. The CDR3 extends over 11 amino acids. Per germline, CDR1 DFQATT and CDR2 SNEGSKA (reference sequence). DNA for the CDR3: TGCAGTGCTAGAGATCAAACTGAGCAGTTCTTC. It specifies CSARDQTEQFF.

The sample holds many counts of this clonotype. In nucleotides, the CDR3 is TGTGCCAGCAGTTTCTTCCGACTAGCGCGACACCCTGGTCGTGACAATGAGCAGTTCTTC. This codes for CASSFFRLARHPGRDNEQFF. This chain joins TRBV28 and TRBJ2-1; 8 positions agree with TRBD2. CDR1 is MDHEN, CDR2 SYDVKM, per germline. V gave up 3 bases and J gave up 5 bases; unmatched junction bases: 21. This CDR3 is built from 20 residues.

This clonotype was seen many times. CDR3 protein: CASSFQRAGTDTQYF. CDR3 sequence (DNA): TGTGCCAGCAGTTTCCAGCGGGCCGGCACAGATACGCAGTATTTT. J is TRBJ2-3 and V is TRBV27; a possible D gene is TRBD2 (6 bases). The germline CDR1 and CDR2 sequences are MNHEY and SMNVEV (reference sequence). Between the trimmed V and J ends, which lost 3 bases and 1 base, there was a span of 11 bases. This CDR3 contains 15 residues.

This clonotype was counted ten times or more. DNA for the CDR3: TGTGCCAGTTCCGGGACAGGGACCTACGAGCAGTACTTC. Translation: CASSGTGTYEQYF. The chain couples TRBV6-2 or TRBV6-3 to TRBJ2-7, with TRBD1 identical over 9 bases. V trimming: 9 bases; J trimming: 2 bases; junction bases outside the gene matches: 5. CDR3 length equals 13 residues. The germline V gene encodes CDR1 MNHEY and CDR2 SVGEGT.

This chain links TRBV6-2 or TRBV6-3 with TRBJ2-7; D gene unclear. Germline CDR1 reads MNHEY; CDR2 reads SVGEGT. This CDR3 spans 13 amino acids. The CDR3 sequence: CNSAPGDRYEQYF. CDR3 in DNA: TGTAACAGCGCTCCGGGCGATCGGTACGAGCAGTACTTC.

This clonotype was observed a few times. The chain joins TRBV5-1 to TRBJ2-1, with D perhaps TRBD2 (6 bases). Between the trimmed V and J ends, which lost 4 bases and 2 bases, there was a span of 10 bases. The CDR3 has 14 amino acids. CDR1 and CDR2 from the germline V gene are SGHRS and YFSETQ. CDR3 sequence: CASSVSGTYNEQFF. The CDR3 DNA sequence: TGCGCCAGCAGCGTTAGCGGAACCTACAATGAGCAGTTCTTC.

Many counts were recorded for this clonotype. The rearrangement joins TRBV5-5 to TRBJ1-5, with unresolved D. The CDR3 loop spans 13 amino acids. Germline V CDR1 and CDR2: SGHKS, YYEKEE (reference sequence). V shed 3 bases and J shed 6 bases, with 10 bases lying between them. The CDR3 DNA reads TGTGCCAGCAGCTCGGAGGGTGCTCAGCCCCAGCATTTT. This gives the protein CASSSEGAQPQHF.

This clonotype has a count of ten or more. This sequence joins TRBV28 and TRBJ2-7, with D possibly TRBD1 on 6 matching bases. The CDR3 is 13 amino acids. Trimming left V 3 bases short and J 3 bases short, with 9 bases between. CDR1 is MDHEN and CDR2 is SYDVKM in the germline V gene. The CDR3 DNA sequence: TGTGCCAGCAGTTTTGACAGGCTCTACGAGCAGTACTTC. Protein product: CASSFDRLYEQYF.

This clonotype occurred many times. The chain couples TRBV20-1 to TRBJ2-5; 12 bases fit TRBD2. The CDR3 extends over 20 amino acids. V lost 0 bases, J lost 3 bases, and 17 bases stayed unmatched. Germline lookup yields CDR1 DFQATT and CDR2 SNEGSKA (reference sequence). The CDR3 coding sequence is TGCAGTGCTAGAGATCTTAAGAGGGCTAGCGGGAGGGCCGTCGAAGAGACCCAGTACTTC. The encoded protein is CSARDLKRASGRAVEETQYF.

This clonotype was seen at least ten times. V is TRBV20-1 and J is TRBJ2-7, with 16 bases matching TRBD2. V shed 4 bases, J shed 0 bases, and the junction held 3 bases outside the gene matches. From germline, CDR1 is DFQATT and CDR2 SNEGSKA (reference sequence). The CDR3 covers 16 residues. The CDR3 nucleotides read TGCAGTGCTACCGGGACTAGCGGGAGGGCCTCCTACGAGCAGTACTTC. It yields the protein CSATGTSGRASYEQYF.

This clonotype came up many times. The chain recombines TRBV10-3 with TRBJ2-1; 9 positions match TRBD1. CDR3 length equals 15 residues. With 3 bases clipped from V and 3 bases from J, the junction kept 3 bases outside the gene matches. CDR1 is ENHRY and CDR2 is SYGVKD in the germline V gene. As DNA, the CDR3 is TGTGCCATCAGTGAAGGGACAGGGTTCTACAATGAGCAGTTCTTC. This sequence encodes CAISEGTGFYNEQFF.

This clonotype was seen many times. This sequence joins TRBV7-2 and TRBJ2-5, with D perhaps assigned TRBD1 or TRBD2 (5 bases each). This CDR3 comprises 14 residues. Germline CDR1 is SGHTA and CDR2 is FQGNSA. Trimming took off 1 base at V and 5 bases at J, with 11 bases between the two ends. CDR3 nucleotide sequence: TGTGCCAGCAGCTTAGGGGGGTCCCGGGAGACCCAGTACTTC. This translates into CASSLGGSRETQYF.

In this sample, this clonotype turned up many times. The genes are TRBV18 and TRBJ2-7; no firm D call. This CDR3 contains 13 residues. Germline loops: CDR1 KGHSH, CDR2 LQKENI. V was pared by 0 bases and J by 6 bases, with 9 bases between. The CDR3 loop reads CASSPPSRVEQYF. The DNA of the CDR3 is TGTGCCAGCTCACCACCTTCTCGGGTCGAGCAGTACTTC.

This clonotype was detected many times. The chain couples TRBV5-1 to TRBJ2-5; tentatively, D is TRBD1 or TRBD2 (5 bases each). The CDR3 is 13 amino acids. Per germline, CDR1 SGHRS and CDR2 YFSETQ. The ends were cut back, 5 bases at V and 3 bases at J, with 11 bases in the middle. In DNA, the CDR3 is TGCGCCAGCAGTACCCAGGGAGAAGAGACCCAGTACTTC. The encoded protein is CASSTQGEETQYF.

This clonotype occurred many times. This chain joins TRBV20-1 and TRBJ2-5, with 7 bases that match TRBD2. With 3 bases clipped from V and 7 bases from J, the junction kept 8 bases outside the gene matches. The germline V gene encodes CDR1 DFQATT and CDR2 SNEGSKA (reference sequence). The CDR3 spans 13 residues. The CDR3 region is CSARGRDLGTQYF. The CDR3, as DNA: TGCAGTGCTAGGGGGAGGGATCTAGGGACCCAGTACTTC.

This chain uses TRBV27 with TRBJ1-2; TRBD1 is a possible D gene (6 bases). The length of the CDR3 is 13 residues. V was pared by 2 bases and J by 8 bases, with 12 bases between. Germline lookup yields CDR1 MNHEY and CDR2 SMNVEV (reference sequence). Here the CDR3 reads CASSLGRRGGYTF. The DNA of the CDR3 is TGTGCCAGCAGTTTAGGAAGGAGGGGGGGCTACACCTTC.

The chain recombines TRBV5-8 with TRBJ2-7; 8 bases agree with TRBD1. V shed 2 bases and J 7 bases; nucleotides not matched to a gene: 5. There are 13 residues in the CDR3. Germline CDR1 SGHTS, CDR2 YDEGEE. In nucleotides, the CDR3 is TGTGCCAGCAGCTTACAGGGGGTTGTAGAGCAGTACTTC. Its translation: CASSLQGVVEQYF.

Ten or more counts support this clonotype. V and J are TRBV20-1 and TRBJ2-4, with D uncertain. Germline V CDR1 and CDR2: DFQATT, SNEGSKA (reference sequence). The germline V and J ends were trimmed by 6 bases and 4 bases, with 16 bases remaining between them. The CDR3 has 14 amino acids. This CDR3 is CSAPSATAKNIQYF. As DNA, the CDR3 is TGCAGTGCCCCCTCCGCGACCGCAAAAAACATTCAGTACTTC.

This clonotype was seen ten or more times. The gene calls are TRBV11-2 and TRBJ1-6; 7 positions agree with TRBD1. Germline assignment: CDR1 SGHAT and CDR2 FQNNGV. The CDR3 runs 14 residues. Trimming cost V 8 bases and J 5 bases; bases outside gene matches: 6. CDR3 protein: CASGRGRNNSPLHF. The CDR3 region has the DNA TGTGCCAGCGGAAGGGGGCGAAATAATTCACCCCTCCACTTT.

This clonotype was found many times. This chain links TRBV7-2 with TRBJ2-7, with 9 bases identical to TRBD2. Germline V CDR1 and CDR2: SGHTA, FQGNSA. After removal of 5 bases from V and 6 bases from J, the junction contained 11 bases not matched to a gene. CDR3 length equals 15 residues. The CDR3 here is CASSLGLAGFGEQYF. The CDR3 region has the DNA TGTGCCAGCAGCCTCGGGCTAGCGGGGTTCGGCGAGCAGTACTTC.

This clonotype was counted at least ten times. The V and J genes are TRBV3-1 and TRBJ2-2, with TRBD2 matching over 12 bases. In germline, CDR1 is LGHDT, CDR2 YNNKEL (reference sequence). V gave up 3 bases and J gave up 5 bases; unmatched junction bases: 7. The CDR3 extends over 17 amino acids. The CDR3 DNA sequence: TGTGCCAGCAGCCAGGGATCCGGGACTAGCGGGACCGGGGAGCTGTTTTTT. This sequence encodes CASSQGSGTSGTGELFF.

The sample holds many counts of this clonotype. This chain joins TRBV5-1 and TRBJ2-3; maybe TRBD1 (6 bases). Germline-derived CDR1 and CDR2 are SGHRS and YFSETQ. Trimming stripped 3 bases from V and 1 base from J, with 12 bases between. The CDR3 is 15 residues long. The CDR3 sequence is CASSSRDTGTDTQYF. CDR3 DNA sequence: TGCGCCAGCAGCTCCCGGGACACCGGCACAGATACGCAGTATTTT.

This clonotype has at least ten counts. This chain connects TRBV25-1 to TRBJ2-3, with D hard to call. The V gene's germline CDR1 is MGHDK and CDR2 SYGVNS. V dropped 4 bases and J dropped 1 base, with 6 bases sitting between them. The CDR3 runs 13 residues. The CDR3 DNA is TGTGCCAGCAGTGTCCCAGGCACAGATACGCAGTATTTT. Its protein is CASSVPGTDTQYF.